This T cell receptor beta chain was retrieved from a study of cytomegalovirus exposure and HLA in healthy donors. Study-level findings and limits: Later analysis suggested most CMV-associated TCR beta chains were HLA-restricted.

Note on this clone: The target antigen is unknown.

Germline CDR1 SNHLY, CDR2 FYNNEI. The CDR3 extends over 14 amino acids. The ends were cut back, 4 bases at V and 4 bases at J, with 13 bases in the middle. The study ran its PCR with 60 Vbeta and 13 Jbeta primers. The table came from immunoSEQ multiplex PCR; TCRdb's copy has only in-frame clones and leaves some out. The table lists roughly 160,000 clones, 70% to 80% of them singletons. The specimen sequenced was PBMCs. The sequence came from a man in his sixties in good health and CMV-seronegative. The chain uses TRBV2 and TRBJ2-5; D ambiguous. The DNA of the CDR3 is TGTGCCAGCAGTGGCAACCCCTCGGGAGAGACCCAGTACTTC. It specifies CASSGNPSGETQYF.